This T cell receptor beta chain was retrieved from a study of regulatory T cells in long-lasting Graves disease. Study observations and caveats: Thyroid tissue went unexamined; only peripheral blood was analyzed.

Time point specified: persistent/refractory GD, antithyroid drugs over 5 years with positive TRAb. There was RNA extracted from PBMCs, and the TCR library was made from it. Graves' disease diagnoses used American Thyroid Association guidelines. CDR3 regions were amplified by Arm-PCR using iRepertoire HTBI primers to build TCR beta libraries. Using its own MiXCR run on the multiplex PCR reads, TCRdb lists one record per CDR3 protein. Of roughly 700,000 distinct CDR3 sequences listed, 30% are singletons. In regard to this clonotype: Its antigen is not known.

The sequences come from peripheral blood mononuclear cells (PBMCs), collected when the disease was refractory, from a patient treated with antithyroid drugs. The sequence was collected from a female donor with Graves disease.

DNA for the CDR3: TGTGCCAGCTCACCGCAGGGAGAGCGCAATCAGCCCCAGCATTTT. It codes for CASSPQGERNQPQHF. This chain links TRBV18 with TRBJ1-5, with D possibly being TRBD1 (5 bases). Trimming shortened V by 3 bases and J by 2 bases, and 11 bases separated the two germline ends. This CDR3 comprises 15 residues. From germline, CDR1 is KGHSH and CDR2 LQKENI.